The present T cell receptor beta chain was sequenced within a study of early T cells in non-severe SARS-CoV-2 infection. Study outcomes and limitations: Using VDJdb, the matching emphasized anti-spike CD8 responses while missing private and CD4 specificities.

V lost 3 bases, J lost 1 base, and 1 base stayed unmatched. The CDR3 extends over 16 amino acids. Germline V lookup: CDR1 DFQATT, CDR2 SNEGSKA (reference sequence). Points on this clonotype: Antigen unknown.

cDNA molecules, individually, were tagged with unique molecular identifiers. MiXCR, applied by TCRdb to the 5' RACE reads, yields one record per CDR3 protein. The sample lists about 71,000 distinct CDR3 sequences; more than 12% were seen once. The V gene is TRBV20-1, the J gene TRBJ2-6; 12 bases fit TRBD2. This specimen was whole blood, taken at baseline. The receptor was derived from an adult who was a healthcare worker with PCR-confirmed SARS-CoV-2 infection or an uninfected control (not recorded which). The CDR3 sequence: CSARTSGSSGANVLTF. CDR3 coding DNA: TGCAGTGCTAGGACTAGCGGGAGTTCTGGGGCCAACGTCCTGACTTTC.